The rows below give T cell receptor beta chains drawn from one sample of a study of blood T cell repertoires in COVID-19. Here immunoSEQ multiplex PCR was the method, and the copy in TCRdb shows in-frame clones only, minus some. This sample yields hundreds of thousands of clones, of which 70% to 90% are seen a single time; roughly 1.2% belongs to the top ten. Sequenced input: peripheral blood. The source is a man aged 35-49 years with acute or convalescent COVID-19. Both conserved end residues are trimmed from each CDR3. Fields, in order: J gene, V gene, D gene, clone size, CDR3 protein. D genes are given only for firm matches. The size of a clone is reported for some rows only, either as once, few or many, or as a class for expanded clones.

TRBJ1-2 TRBV7-2 TRBD1 . ASSPGQGYYGYT
TRBJ1-1 TRBV6-2/TRBV6-3 . . ASSYFRGGTEAF
TRBJ1-1 TRBV27 . . ASRSGYTEAF
TRBJ1-2 TRBV6-5 TRBD1 . ASTPTGQGGYGYT
TRBJ1-1 TRBV7-3 TRBD1 . ASSINRGQGSEAF
TRBJ2-7 TRBV3-1/TRBV3-2 TRBD2 . ASSQETSGRTYEQY
TRBJ2-7 TRBV25-1 . . ASSDFQGSSYEQY
TRBJ1-5 TRBV2 TRBD1 . ASTTDRGIQPQH
TRBJ2-2 TRBV11-2 TRBD2 . ASSLGGSSSGELF
TRBJ2-7 TRBV6-5 . . ASRIRDNSYEQY
TRBJ1-1 TRBV7-3 TRBD1 . ASSLDRGGEAF
TRBJ1-2 TRBV3-1/TRBV3-2 TRBD1 . ASSQDSQGAIYGYT
TRBJ2-4 TRBV12-5 . . ASREQAHIQY
TRBJ1-4 TRBV7-2 TRBD1 . ASSWTGGDNEKLF
TRBJ1-6 TRBV27 . . ASSLSFQGNSPLH
TRBJ1-4 TRBV19 . . ASSRVTATNEKLF
TRBJ2-5 TRBV27 . once ASSGTGGLPGTQY
TRBJ1-5 TRBV4-1 . . ASSQDWGRGASNQPQH
TRBJ2-1 TRBV19 TRBD2 . ASPSPGGSPF
TRBJ1-1 TRBV5-1 . . ASSSDSRGAEAF
TRBJ1-1 TRBV16 . few ASSQSRNTEAF
TRBJ2-2 TRBV28 . . ASSFQVNTGELF
TRBJ2-1 TRBV15 TRBD2 . ATSIRAGVSYNEQF
TRBJ2-3 TRBV28 . . ASSLGPDQDTQY
TRBJ2-2 TRBV4-2 . . ASSQLQGSFDGELF
TRBJ1-5 TRBV5-1 TRBD1 . ASSHGTGGTDQH
TRBJ1-6 TRBV18 . . ASSPGRNSYNSPLH
TRBJ2-5 TRBV3-1/TRBV3-2 TRBD2 . ASSYLAGVQETQY
TRBJ2-1 TRBV6-5 TRBD2 . ASSYSGRGGYNEQF
TRBJ1-2 TRBV4-1 . few ASSYIHGGSYT
TRBJ2-1 TRBV28 TRBD2 . ASSKRLAGGAEQF
TRBJ2-2 TRBV6-1 TRBD2 . ASSELAGGPGELF
TRBJ2-2 TRBV11-1 . few ASSPDIDLTGELF
TRBJ1-6 TRBV30 . . AWSFAGFAPLH
TRBJ1-5 TRBV19 TRBD1 . ASSIAGGGQPQH
TRBJ2-5 TRBV28 . . ASNTPAGKETQY
TRBJ1-2 TRBV18 TRBD1 . ASSLGTGGDYGYT
TRBJ1-1 TRBV3-1/TRBV3-2 . . ASSLFGGANTEAF
TRBJ2-2 TRBV20-1 TRBD1 . SASLGQGAGGTGELF
TRBJ2-7 TRBV3-1/TRBV3-2 . . ASSPLYAYEQY
TRBJ1-6 TRBV4-1 TRBD1 few ASSQSGQGVHPLH
TRBJ2-2 TRBV6-5 . . ASSYLSDTGELF
TRBJ2-7 TRBV7-6 . many ASSLDAGVPYEQY
TRBJ2-7 TRBV11-1 . . ASSLDSHYEQY
TRBJ2-1 TRBV4-3 TRBD2 . ASSQDRTSGLYNEQF
TRBJ2-1 TRBV9 TRBD2 . ASSVGWSRREYNEQF
TRBJ2-7 TRBV7-9 . . ASSLIGAPSYEQY
TRBJ2-1 TRBV12-3/TRBV12-4 . . ASSLPGNNEQF
TRBJ1-2 TRBV30 . . AYRETYGYT
TRBJ1-6 TRBV3-1/TRBV3-2 . . ASSQPGGNSPLH
TRBJ2-5 TRBV5-4 TRBD2 . ASSPRTSGEETQY
TRBJ1-6 TRBV29-1 . . SVADGGNSPLH
TRBJ1-3 TRBV5-1 . . ASSSRTQDTIY